This is a list of T cell receptor beta chains from one sample in a study of cytomegalovirus exposure and HLA in healthy donors. Produced via immunoSEQ multiplex PCR; TCRdb's table is partial and in-frame only. The repertoire holds 150,000 to 200,000 clones, with over 80% as singletons. Sequencing used PBMCs. Source of these receptors: a man aged 30 to 39 in good health and CMV-seropositive. Each CDR3 is given with its conserved first and last residue. Fields, in order: V gene, CDR3 protein.

v_gene: TRBV5-5
CDR3aa: CASSSIRGVANTGELFF

v_gene: TRBV10-3
CDR3aa: CAISGGSNQPQHF

v_gene: TRBV5-1
CDR3aa: CASSLRPGKETQYF

v_gene: TRBV2
CDR3aa: CASIAWGDSSYNEQFF

v_gene: TRBV10-2
CDR3aa: CASMWVEDTEAFF

v_gene: TRBV7-2
CDR3aa: CASSQVVGSYTEAFF

v_gene: TRBV5-1
CDR3aa: CASSWGQGFDEQYF

v_gene: TRBV7-9
CDR3aa: CASSYGGATAEQYF

v_gene: TRBV11-2
CDR3aa: CASSWGGTYGYTF

v_gene: TRBV5-1
CDR3aa: CASSLKQGRAEAFF

v_gene: TRBV5-1
CDR3aa: CASSPGGEAFF

v_gene: TRBV29-1
CDR3aa: CSVASGGAAYEQYF

v_gene: TRBV4-1
CDR3aa: CASSQVRGGAYNEQFF

v_gene: TRBV7-9
CDR3aa: CASSLALAGSYNEQFF

v_gene: TRBV19
CDR3aa: CASSPGPIVPNQPQHF

v_gene: TRBV6-1
CDR3aa: CASSERPTGGYGYTF

v_gene: TRBV5-1
CDR3aa: CASSLDAETQYF

v_gene: TRBV28
CDR3aa: CASRPTTGVETQYF

v_gene: TRBV4-1
CDR3aa: CASSQGLAGGIDEQFF

v_gene: TRBV2
CDR3aa: CASSEGLAVSTDTQYF

v_gene: TRBV5-1
CDR3aa: CASSWDTSNEKLFF

v_gene: TRBV29-1
CDR3aa: CSVAGRRVTSYEQYF

v_gene: TRBV18
CDR3aa: CASSPSLEGANYGYTF

v_gene: TRBV5-1
CDR3aa: CASSLGGTGEMDQKLFF

v_gene: TRBV12-5
CDR3aa: CASGLTDWNSPLHF

v_gene: TRBV10-3
CDR3aa: CAISEGTGGNQPQHF

v_gene: TRBV2
CDR3aa: CASHFQGVEKLFF

v_gene: TRBV30
CDR3aa: CAWAPGGGFQETQYF

v_gene: TRBV9
CDR3aa: CASSVGTSGGYEQYF

v_gene: TRBV6-5
CDR3aa: CASSPRTGVVYEQYF

v_gene: TRBV10-1
CDR3aa: CASSELQGRYEQYF

v_gene: TRBV2
CDR3aa: CASHRVRSEQYF

v_gene: TRBV18
CDR3aa: CASSPFETQGAGEAFF

v_gene: TRBV27
CDR3aa: CASSSDRGGYEQYF

v_gene: TRBV7-9
CDR3aa: CASSLSATGNTEAFF

v_gene: TRBV5-1
CDR3aa: CASSQGQVRETQYF

v_gene: TRBV29-1
CDR3aa: CSVEVRGGQGASGYGYTF

v_gene: TRBV4-1
CDR3aa: CASSQGLAGGEETQYF

v_gene: TRBV9
CDR3aa: CASSVATRASSYNEQFF

v_gene: TRBV28
CDR3aa: CASSLGPGQTEAFF

v_gene: TRBV7-9
CDR3aa: CASSSRGGQGSTNEKLFF

v_gene: TRBV4-3
CDR3aa: CASSQDSLAGGLTDTQYF

v_gene: TRBV9
CDR3aa: CASSVSGTSSTDTQYF

v_gene: TRBV9
CDR3aa: CASSVWTSGGYNEQFF

v_gene: TRBV5-1
CDR3aa: CASSWDGTQQETQYF

v_gene: TRBV5-1
CDR3aa: CASSLAIGTGVADTQYF

v_gene: TRBV4-3
CDR3aa: CASSQGSSPNYGYTF

v_gene: TRBV12-5
CDR3aa: CASDPTGNYGYTF

v_gene: TRBV10-3
CDR3aa: CAISVGGGVGDTQYF

v_gene: TRBV27
CDR3aa: CASRQTPTRDTQYF